Below, one T cell receptor (beta chain) is given with its context. Its antigen remains unidentified. Preparation of TRB cDNA libraries relied on 5' RACE carrying UMI labels. TCRdb derives one entry per CDR3 protein from the 5' RACE reads, leaving out DNA. The table lists 45,000 to 65,000 distinct CDR3 sequences. This sample was taken from a study of CXCR3-negative and CXCR3-positive naive CD8 T cells. Whole-study findings and limits: After cryopreservation, CXCR3 expression dropped partially; most assays used fresh PBMCs.

The CDR3 is 15 residues long. The chain couples TRBV12-2 to TRBJ2-1; TCRdb reports TRBD1, a call that lacks DNA to check it against. TRBV12-2 is labeled a pseudogene. The TCR originated in a human donor in good health. Some clones in this sample may be carry-over from other donors' samples. Sequences were obtained from memory CD8+ T cells from blood. The CDR3 is CASSLGDRAIAEQFF.